The present TCR beta chain was sequenced within a study of blood T cell repertoires in COVID-19. Study details: Acute and convalescent COVID-19 samples came from the United States, Italy and Spain.

The repertoire was sequenced with immunoSEQ multiplex PCR; TCRdb's copy has only in-frame clones and lacks some. In the table there are 90,000 to 130,000 clones, 80% to 85% of which are singletons. Between the trimmed V and J ends, which lost 5 bases and 7 bases, there was a span of 11 bases. The CDR3 is 11 residues long. In germline, CDR1 is SQVTM, CDR2 ANQGSEA. The clonotype originates from a man aged 70-80 years with acute or convalescent COVID-19. The sequenced sample consisted of peripheral blood. V and J are TRBV29-1 and TRBJ1-2; no clear D gene. The CDR3 reads CSVQVRSGYTF. DNA for the CDR3: TGCAGCGTTCAGGTTCGCTCTGGCTACACCTTC.